This paragraph covers one T cell receptor beta chain sequence. The antigen remains unidentified. The data were obtained in a study of radiation and T cells in renal cell carcinoma. Sequenced by immunoSEQ multiplex PCR; TCRdb stores in-frame clones only, minus some. Seen here are more than 95,000 clones, over 75% observed once, and the top ten hold around 6.1%. As for time point: blood 2 weeks post-SBRT. Treatment noted: 15 Gy SBRT to primary tumor, nephrectomy 4 weeks later. Blood was sampled at baseline, 2 weeks and 4 weeks after SBRT. The tumor was a clear cell renal cell carcinoma. Germline V gene sequence: CDR1 LGHNA, CDR2 YSLEER. V trimming: 4 bases; J trimming: 0 bases; junction bases outside the gene matches: 3. This CDR3 contains 15 residues. Study conclusions and caveats: From baseline, blood top tumor clonotypes peaked at 2 weeks post-radiation.

The clonotype was recovered from a man aged 50 to 59 with renal cell carcinoma. The sequences come from blood, collected from a patient whose treatment included radiotherapy and nephrectomy. The chain joins TRBV4-3 to TRBJ1-3; 7 bases line up with TRBD1. CDR3 DNA sequence: TGCGCCAGCAGCCGGGACAGAAGCTCTGGAAACACCATATATTTT. Encoded protein: CASSRDRSSGNTIYF.